These 15 T cell receptor beta chains share one sample of origin, sequenced in a study of cytomegalovirus exposure and HLA in healthy donors. PCR primers comprised 60 Vbeta and 13 Jbeta primers. Using immunoSEQ multiplex PCR, the repertoire was profiled, and TCRdb retains in-frame clones only, with some absent. In the table there are more than 95,000 clones, about three quarters of which are singletons. The sequenced material came from PBMCs. The receptor set was obtained from a man between 60 and 75 years old in good health and CMV-seropositive.

In its sample, this clone was seen once. The gene calls are TRBV7-2 and TRBJ1-2, with TRBD1 matching 8 bases. V trimming: 5 bases; J trimming: 3 bases; junction bases outside the gene matches: 5. Germline CDR1 reads SGHTA; CDR2 reads FQGNSA. This CDR3 has 14 amino acids. DNA of the CDR3: TGTGCCAGCAGCCCGACAGGGGCCGACTATGGCTACACCTTC. Translation gives CASSPTGADYGYTF.

The rearrangement joins TRBV10-3 to TRBJ2-5; 10 nucleotides align to TRBD2. The trim removed 4 bases at V and 5 bases at J, leaving 10 bases unmatched. Germline CDR1 is ENHRY and CDR2 is SYGVKD. This CDR3 spans 16 amino acids. CDR3 residues: CAISGRSGGAVETQYF. CDR3 in DNA: TGTGCCATCAGTGGCCGAAGCGGGGGGGCCGTTGAGACCCAGTACTTC.

The chain joins TRBV9 to TRBJ2-1; D unresolved. Per germline, CDR1 SGDLS and CDR2 YYNGEE. This CDR3 comprises 12 residues. V lost 0 bases to trimming and J lost 5 bases, with 3 bases between them. CDR3 in amino acids: CASSVVNNEQFF. The CDR3, as DNA: TGTGCCAGCAGCGTAGTAAACAATGAGCAGTTCTTC.

Remarks on this clone: The sample carries other DNA sequences with the same CDR3. The chain uses TRBV5-1 and TRBJ1-1; TRBD1 matches 8 bases. This CDR3 is 14 amino acids long. Germline values: CDR1 SGHRS, CDR2 YFSETQ. The junction had 2 bases not matched to a gene; V was cut back by 3 bases and J by 1 base. The CDR3 loop is CASSSGTGNTEAFF. The CDR3 bases are TGCGCCAGCAGCTCAGGGACAGGGAACACTGAAGCTTTCTTT.

In its sample, this clone was seen once. The chain employs TRBV27 and TRBJ1-2; a possible D gene is TRBD1 (5 bases). Per germline, CDR1 MNHEY and CDR2 SMNVEV (reference sequence). The CDR3 covers 14 residues. V was pared by 3 bases and J by 2 bases, with 10 bases between. The CDR3 loop reads CASSLMGPNYGYTF. The CDR3 bases are TGTGCCAGCAGTTTGATGGGGCCCAACTATGGCTACACCTTC.

CDR3 sequence reads: CASSGPRAQETQYF. The CDR3 DNA is TGCGCCAGCAGTGGTCCCAGGGCACAAGAGACCCAGTACTTC. The chain uses TRBV10-2 and TRBJ2-5, with a weak D call TRBD1 (5 bases). Per germline, CDR1 WSHSY and CDR2 SAAADI. V gave up 4 bases and J gave up 2 bases, with 11 bases separating them. The CDR3 is made up of 14 amino acids.

This chain joins TRBV18 and TRBJ1-1, with a possible D match to TRBD1 (6 bases). This CDR3 contains 19 residues. V lost 3 bases and J lost 1, with 24 bases in between. Germline CDR1 KGHSH, CDR2 LQKENI. CDR3 sequence reads: CASSPLGAQGLSPNTEAFF. CDR3 nucleotide sequence: TGTGCCAGCTCACCGCTGGGGGCACAGGGCCTAAGTCCGAACACTGAAGCTTTCTTT.

The chain joins TRBV14 to TRBJ2-4; weak D call: TRBD2 (6 bases). This CDR3 contains 14 residues. The germline V and J ends were trimmed by 3 bases and 9 bases, with 15 bases remaining between them. Germline lookup yields CDR1 SGHDN and CDR2 FVKESK. CDR3 nucleotides: TGTGCCAGCAGCCAGTCCGGGACTTACGGCATTCAGTACTTC. Protein product: CASSQSGTYGIQYF.

The chain couples TRBV11-2 to TRBJ1-1, with D unresolved. The CDR3 spans 13 residues. Germline V gene data show CDR1 as SGHAT and CDR2 as FQNNGV. V dropped 1 base and J dropped 1 base, with 4 bases sitting between them. CDR3 in amino acids: CASSLAENTEAFF. DNA of the CDR3: TGTGCCAGCAGCTTAGCAGAGAACACTGAAGCTTTCTTT.

The rearrangement uses TRBV30 and TRBJ1-6; TRBD1 agrees at 7 bases. The CDR3 runs to 16 residues. The V gene end was trimmed by 2 bases and the J gene end by 3 bases; junction bases not matched to a gene: 7. CDR1 is GTSNPN and CDR2 is SVGIG in the germline V gene (reference sequence). CDR3 sequence: CAWSPRTGRYNSPLHF. The CDR3 bases are TGTGCCTGGAGTCCCCGGACAGGTCGCTATAATTCACCCCTCCACTTT. Full variable domain (remainder filled in from reference TRBV30 and TRBJ1-6): SQTIHQWPATLVQPVGSPLSLECTVEGTSNPNLYWYRQAAGRGLQLLFYSVGIGQISSEVPQNLSASRPQDRQFILSSKKLLLSDSGFYLCAWSPRTGRYNSPLHFGNGTRLTVT.

This chain joins TRBV11-3 and TRBJ2-3; 7 nucleotides line up with TRBD2. Germline assignment: CDR1 SGHNT and CDR2 YENEEA. V was pared by 3 bases and J by 4 bases, with 4 bases of the junction left unmatched. CDR3 size: 14 residues. In DNA, the CDR3 is TGTGCCAGCAGCTTTTCGGGGGGTTCAGATACGCAGTATTTT. Translated, it gives CASSFSGGSDTQYF.

The chain links TRBV5-1 to TRBJ1-1, with D tentatively TRBD1 (6 bases). V was trimmed by 0 bases and J by 4 bases, leaving 16 bases between them. CDR3 length: 16 residues. Germline CDR1 SGHRS, CDR2 YFSETQ. CDR3 in DNA: TGCGCCAGCAGCTTGGGGGTTCGGGGGGGGGCCACTGAAGCTTTCTTT. Translation gives CASSLGVRGGATEAFF.

The chain combines TRBV5-1 with TRBJ1-2, with D uncertain. Germline V gene data show CDR1 as SGHRS and CDR2 as YFSETQ. The V end was cut by 5 bases, the J end by 1 base, with 15 bases between. The CDR3 is 15 residues long. The CDR3 sequence is CASRDGSLGNYGYTF. The CDR3 nucleotides are TGCGCCAGCAGGGACGGGAGCCTCGGTAACTATGGCTACACCTTC.

This chain connects TRBV6-6 to TRBJ1-1, with TRBD1 matching 9 bases. J gave up 3 bases and V 6 bases, and 8 bases lay outside the gene matches. The germline gives CDR1 MNHNY, CDR2 SVGAGI (reference sequence). CDR3 length: 15 amino acids. The CDR3 loop reads CASSGTGIGDTEAFF. The CDR3 DNA reads as TGTGCCAGCAGCGGGACAGGGATTGGGGACACTGAAGCTTTCTTT.

V and J are TRBV6-5 and TRBJ1-6; D perhaps matches TRBD1 (6 bases). Germline CDR1 MNHEY, CDR2 SVGAGI. The CDR3 is 15 residues long. V was trimmed by 5 bases and J by 4 bases, leaving 12 bases between them. Here the CDR3 DNA reads TGTGCCAGCAGTACCGAAACAGGGTATAATTCACCCCTCCACTTT. This sequence encodes CASSTETGYNSPLHF.